This T cell receptor (beta chain) appears in the sequencing data of a study of T cell repertoires in cytomegalovirus infection. Study-level information: Selected CMV epitopes included recently identified HLA-C-restricted ones as well as well-studied HLA-B-restricted ones. Signatures in public TCR beta sequences pointed to both CMV infection and matching HLA type. Points from the study as a whole: CMV-specific TCR beta clonotypes restricted by HLA-C dominated the ex vivo response. Cumulative public TCR beta family frequency identified CMV carriers with the relevant HLA.

TCRdb re-analysed the reads in MiXCR, keeping a single row per CDR3 protein. This sample has around 99,000 distinct CDR3 sequences, with about 30% found just once. CDR1 and CDR2 from the germline V gene are SGDLS and YYNGEE. The V gene lost 9 bases and the J gene lost 2 bases, with 19 bases spanning the gap. The length of the CDR3 is 15 residues. Notes on this clonotype: Its antigen is unknown.

Source: CD8+ T cells from cultured PBMCs, taken from culture after CMV antigen stimulation. This receptor was identified in a human donor in good health (CMV status not recorded). Some clones in this sample may be carry-over from other donors' samples. The gene calls are TRBV9 and TRBJ2-3; weak D call: TRBD2 (6 bases). CDR3 region: CATAQSGVNTDTQYF. DNA for the CDR3: TGTGCCACAGCACAATCGGGGGTCAACACAGATACGCAGTATTTT.